The 22 T cell receptor beta chains listed next were all sequenced from one sample in a study of identical twins. Via MiXCR, TCRdb re-called the 5' RACE reads, giving one row per CDR3 protein. The sample yields some 460,000 distinct CDR3 sequences, 13% to 15% seen once. This same sample was also taken into another study, of yellow fever vaccine responses in identical twins.

Material: CD4+ T cells sorted from blood. Receptor source: a young woman in good health.

Turning to this clonotype: The junction departs from germline at one end; a sequencing error may be responsible. The rearrangement joins TRBV3-1 to TRBJ2-1; TRBD2 agrees at 12 bases. The CDR3 runs to 16 residues. In germline, CDR1 is LGHDT, CDR2 YNNKEL (reference sequence). The CDR3 protein is CASRQEPSGRGDEQFF. In DNA form, the CDR3 reads TGTGCCAGCAGACAAGAACCTAGCGGGAGGGGCGATGAGCAGTTCTTC.

The chain employs TRBV28 and TRBJ2-1; D possibly matches TRBD1 or TRBD2 (6 bases each). Germline V gene sequence: CDR1 MDHEN, CDR2 SYDVKM. This CDR3 comprises 15 residues. The germline V and J ends were trimmed by 5 bases and 7 bases, with 18 bases remaining between them. The CDR3 sequence is CASSPPRGQRNEQFF. CDR3 DNA sequence: TGTGCCAGCAGTCCGCCCCGGGGGCAGCGGAATGAGCAGTTCTTC.

The sample holds a few counts of this clonotype. The rearrangement links TRBV3-1 to TRBJ2-2, with D tentatively TRBD2 (6 bases). Germline lookup yields CDR1 LGHDT and CDR2 YNNKEL (reference sequence). Trimming pared 3 bases from V and 2 bases from J, leaving 13 bases between. This CDR3 comprises 16 residues. The CDR3: CASSQWGSGNTGELFF. The CDR3 DNA reads as TGTGCCAGCAGCCAGTGGGGTAGCGGTAACACCGGGGAGCTGTTTTTT.

This clonotype has just a few counts. The DNA of the CDR3 is TGCAGTGCGATAAAAGACTCCCTGGGCGTTCGTCCCCTCCACTTT. Amino acids: CSAIKDSLGVRPLHF. The chain is built from TRBV20-1 and TRBJ1-6; D uncertain. Germline-derived CDR1 and CDR2 are DFQATT and SNEGSKA (reference sequence). V dropped 6 bases and J dropped 13 bases, with 25 bases sitting between them. CDR3 length: 15 amino acids.

This clonotype was counted at least ten times. This rearrangement joins TRBV4-2 to TRBJ2-1, with 14 bases fitting TRBD2. Trimming at V came to 5 bases and at J to 7 bases, leaving 4 bases not matched to a gene. The CDR3 has 15 amino acids. Germline loops: CDR1 LGHNA, CDR2 YNFKEQ. CDR3 nucleotides: TGTGCCAGCAGCAATGGACTAGCGGGAGGTAATGAGCAGTTCTTC. This encodes CASSNGLAGGNEQFF.

This clonotype showed up just once. This chain links TRBV28 with TRBJ2-1; D unclear. The germline gives CDR1 MDHEN, CDR2 SYDVKM. V lost 6 bases to trimming and J lost 8 bases, with 17 bases between them. The CDR3 has 14 residues. The CDR3 region has the DNA TGTGCCAGCAGCCAACCCCGACCGGTCGATGAGCAGTTCTTC. Translated, it gives CASSQPRPVDEQFF.

V is TRBV29-1 and J is TRBJ2-1; D gene uncertain. CDR1 is SQVTM, CDR2 ANQGSEA, per germline. This CDR3 spans 12 amino acids. The ends were cut back, 4 bases at V and 11 bases at J, with 15 bases in the middle. The chain's CDR3 is CSVGRLGSQQFF. As DNA, the CDR3 is TGCAGCGTTGGACGGCTCGGATCTCAGCAGTTCTTC.

This chain uses TRBV7-6 with TRBJ2-7; 9 positions match TRBD2. The germline V gene has CDR1 SGHVS and CDR2 FNYEAQ. V trimming: 0 bases; J trimming: 4 bases; junction bases outside the gene matches: 10. CDR3 length equals 17 residues. CDR3 sequence: CASSLAGGGGARYEQYF. The CDR3 DNA reads as TGTGCCAGCAGCTTAGCGGGTGGCGGGGGGGCGCGTTACGAGCAGTACTTC.

In this sample, this clonotype turned up a few times. This chain links TRBV11-2 with TRBJ2-6, with 13 bases that match TRBD2. Germline V gives CDR1 SGHAT, CDR2 FQNNGV. Trimming removed 2 bases from V and 2 bases from J; junction bases left unmatched: 6. The CDR3 is made up of 19 amino acids. The CDR3 loop is CASSLMSTSGRAGANVLTF. The CDR3 coding sequence is TGTGCCAGCAGCTTAATGAGTACTAGCGGGAGGGCTGGGGCCAACGTCCTGACTTTC.

Ten or more counts support this clonotype. An end of the junction does not agree with germline; a read error may underlie this. V and J are TRBV7-7 and TRBJ2-5; maybe TRBD1 (5 bases). This CDR3 contains 15 residues. In germline, CDR1 is SSHAT, CDR2 FNYEAQ (reference sequence). CDR3 amino acids: CASSLDSGLQETQYF. CDR3 in DNA: TGTGCTAGCAGCTTAGATTCAGGGCTCCAAGAGACCCAGTACTTC.

This sequence joins TRBV20-1 and TRBJ2-7; D is undetermined. V was clipped by 2 bases and J by 4 bases, with 9 bases between them. CDR3 length equals 12 residues. Germline V CDR1 and CDR2: DFQATT, SNEGSKA (reference sequence). The CDR3 is CSARTTNYEQYF. The CDR3 nucleotides are TGCAGTGCTAGAACTACAAATTACGAGCAGTACTTC.

This clonotype was counted ten times or more. The chain has TRBV28 and TRBJ2-7; tentative D call: TRBD1 (6 bases). Germline lookup yields CDR1 MDHEN and CDR2 SYDVKM. The CDR3 is made up of 13 amino acids. Trimming pared 3 bases from V and 2 bases from J, leaving 8 bases between. CDR3 nucleotides: TGTGCCAGCAGTTTGGGGGCCCCCTACGAGCAGTACTTC. It encodes CASSLGAPYEQYF.

This clonotype was counted between two and nine times. This chain uses TRBV30 with TRBJ2-5, with D tentatively TRBD1 or TRBD2 (6 bases each). CDR3 size: 12 residues. The ends were cut back, 2 bases at V and 5 bases at J, with 9 bases in the middle. Germline loops: CDR1 GTSNPN, CDR2 SVGIG (reference sequence). The CDR3 loop is CAWSRGRETQYF. CDR3 DNA sequence: TGTGCCTGGAGTAGGGGGAGGGAGACCCAGTACTTC.

This clonotype was seen ten or more times. The CDR3: CASSLGDRGLVEAFF. CDR3 bases: TGTGCCAGCAGCTTAGGCGACAGGGGCTTGGTTGAAGCTTTCTTT. This chain joins TRBV7-9 and TRBJ1-1, with 8 positions matching TRBD1. CDR1 and CDR2 from the germline V gene are SEHNR and FQNEAQ (reference sequence). With 1 base clipped from V and 7 bases from J, the junction kept 8 bases outside the gene matches. The CDR3 sequence is 15 residues long.

This clonotype came up many times. This CDR3 is CSVDPAGGTGELFF. The DNA for the CDR3 is TGCAGCGTTGACCCCGCGGGAGGTACCGGGGAGCTGTTTTTT. This rearrangement joins TRBV29-1 to TRBJ2-2, with 8 bases fitting TRBD2. The CDR3 length is 14 residues. J was trimmed by 5 bases and V by 3 bases; bases with no gene match: 5. Germline assignment: CDR1 SQVTM and CDR2 ANQGSEA.

This clonotype was seen more than once but under ten times. This sequence joins TRBV3-1 and TRBJ2-2; 11 bases match TRBD2. The germline gives CDR1 LGHDT, CDR2 YNNKEL (reference sequence). The length of the CDR3 is 16 residues. Trimming removed 4 bases from V and 2 bases from J; junction bases left unmatched: 3. CDR3 coding DNA: TGTGCCAGCAGCCTCAGACTAGCGGGAAACACCGGGGAGCTGTTTTTT. As protein: CASSLRLAGNTGELFF.

This chain links TRBV6-5 with TRBJ1-4, with 8 bases matching TRBD1. J was trimmed by 5 bases and V by 0 bases; bases with no gene match: 5. Germline CDR1 reads MNHEY; CDR2 reads SVGAGI. The CDR3 consists of 16 residues. CDR3 bases: TGTGCCAGCAGTTACTCAGGGACAGGCGTCAATGAAAAACTGTTTTTT. This translates into CASSYSGTGVNEKLFF.

This chain connects TRBV7-2 to TRBJ2-7; tentatively, D is TRBD1 (6 bases). V was clipped by 1 base and J by 0 bases, with 13 bases between them. Per germline, CDR1 SGHTA and CDR2 FQGNSA. The CDR3 is 16 residues long. The CDR3 coding sequence is TGTGCCAGCAGCTTAGAAGGGACACAGCCCTCCTACGAGCAGTACTTC. Translating it yields CASSLEGTQPSYEQYF.

This clonotype was detected many times. The genes are TRBV2 and TRBJ1-2; 8 nucleotides line up with TRBD1. This CDR3 contains 12 residues. V lost 7 bases to trimming and J lost 8 bases; unmatched junction nucleotides: 6. Germline loops: CDR1 SNHLY, CDR2 FYNNEI. The CDR3 protein is CASNGQGKGYTF. In DNA form, the CDR3 reads TGTGCCAGCAATGGACAGGGAAAAGGCTACACCTTC.

This sequence joins TRBV6-1 and TRBJ2-3; TRBD2 aligns across 10 bases. The trim removed 7 bases at V and 2 bases at J, leaving 3 bases unmatched. The germline V gene has CDR1 MNHNS and CDR2 SASEGT. The CDR3 spans 14 residues. The CDR3 DNA sequence: TGTGCCAGCAAGGGGACTAGCGACACAGATACGCAGTATTTT. It translates to CASKGTSDTDTQYF.

The chain combines TRBV20-1 with TRBJ2-1, with unresolved D. V dropped 0 bases and J dropped 5 bases, with 11 bases sitting between them. Per the germline V gene, CDR1 is DFQATT and CDR2 is SNEGSKA (reference sequence). This CDR3 has 14 amino acids. The CDR3, as DNA: TGCAGTGCTAGAGATCGATTCAGAAACAATGAGCAGTTCTTC. Translating it yields CSARDRFRNNEQFF.

This clonotype appeared a few times. The V and J genes are TRBV4-3 and TRBJ2-3, with D maybe TRBD2 (6 bases). Trimming shortened V by 3 bases and J by 0 bases, and 13 bases separated the two germline ends. The V gene's germline CDR1 is LGHNA and CDR2 YSLEER. The CDR3 sequence is 16 residues long. The CDR3 nucleotides read TGCGCCAGCAGCCAGCGGGGTCAGGCTAGCACAGATACGCAGTATTTT. As protein: CASSQRGQASTDTQYF.